The 18 T cell receptor beta chains in this list originate from one sample, sequenced in a study of cytomegalovirus exposure and HLA in healthy donors (dated by TCRdb to 2015 to 2018). Library generation was performed with the immunoSEQ multiplex PCR assay. The multiplex PCR relied on a mix of 60 forward primers for TCR Vbeta segments and 13 reverse primers for TCR Jbeta segments. As stored in TCRdb, this immuneACCESS dataset retains in-frame rearrangements with V and J assigned. A fraction of the clones does not appear; measured against another copy, unresolved V genes explain less than half of the discrepancy, and the remainder lacks a known reason. This sample comprises more than 100,000 clones, approximately 79% of them detected only once. Approximately 3.7% of the sample comes from the top ten. Sequenced material: PBMCs. The receptors stem from a man aged 50-59 years in good health and CMV-seropositive.

This clone has just one count. The chain combines TRBV28 with TRBJ2-1; no firm D call. The CDR3 spans 11 residues. The germline CDR1 and CDR2 sequences are MDHEN and SYDVKM. V was cut by 10 bases and J by 4 bases, with 8 bases left in between. CDR3 region: CATLLYNEQFF. The DNA for the CDR3 is TGTGCCACATTACTTTACAATGAGCAGTTCTTC.

The rearrangement joins TRBV7-9 to TRBJ1-6, with D possibly being TRBD1 (5 bases). Germline V lookup: CDR1 SEHNR, CDR2 FQNEAQ (reference sequence). V lost 10 bases and J lost 8, with 12 bases in between. The CDR3 has 12 residues. The CDR3 sequence: CAIDRIHSPLHF. CDR3 nucleotides: TGTGCCATAGACAGAATTCATTCACCCCTCCACTTT.

The chain links TRBV5-6 to TRBJ1-2; D might be TRBD1 (6 bases). In germline, CDR1 is SGHDT, CDR2 YYEEEE. Trimming took off 4 bases at V and 0 bases at J, with 7 bases between the two ends. The CDR3 runs to 13 residues. As DNA, the CDR3 is TGTGCCAGCAGCAGGGACACTAACTATGGCTACACCTTC. This codes for CASSRDTNYGYTF. Using reference TRBV5-6 and TRBJ1-2 for the parts outside the CDR3, the full variable domain is DAGVTQSPTHLIKTRGQQVTLRCSPKSGHDTVSWYQQALGQGPQFIFQYYEEEERQRGNFPDRFSGHQFPNYSSELNVNALLLGDSALYLCASSRDTNYGYTFGSGTRLTVV.

The table lists this clone with a few counts. Other DNA sequences from this sample encode an identical CDR3 as well. This chain connects TRBV2 to TRBJ2-2; tentative D call: TRBD1 (5 bases). Germline V gives CDR1 SNHLY, CDR2 FYNNEI. V lost 4 bases and J 1 base, leaving 7 bases between the germline ends. The CDR3 is 14 residues long. CDR3 sequence: CASSVQGNTGELFF. CDR3 bases: TGTGCCAGCAGTGTTCAGGGGAACACCGGGGAGCTGTTTTTT.

The chain is built from TRBV5-1 and TRBJ1-3, with 7 bases fitting TRBD1. CDR3 size: 16 residues. V gave up 4 bases and J gave up 2 bases; unmatched junction bases: 9. CDR1 SGHRS and CDR2 YFSETQ come from the germline V gene. The CDR3 reads CASSPRQGSAGNTIYF. For the CDR3, the DNA is TGCGCCAGCAGCCCCAGACAGGGATCAGCTGGAAACACCATATATTTT.

This chain uses TRBV18 with TRBJ2-5; TRBD2 is a possible D gene (5 bases). CDR1 is KGHSH, CDR2 LQKENI, per germline. The V and J ends lost 2 bases and 2 bases respectively, with 9 bases between them. This CDR3 spans 14 amino acids. CDR3 in amino acids: CASSPKTGQETQYF. The CDR3 region has the DNA TGTGCCAGCTCACCAAAGACGGGACAAGAGACCCAGTACTTC.

The CDR3 sequence: CASSYSYTGDTGELFF. DNA for the CDR3: TGTGCCAGCAGTTACTCTTATACAGGGGACACCGGGGAGCTGTTTTTT. The genes are TRBV6-5 and TRBJ2-2; 7 bases line up with TRBD1. Trimming cost V 0 bases and J 3 bases; bases outside gene matches: 4. The CDR3 has 16 amino acids. In germline, CDR1 is MNHEY, CDR2 SVGAGI.

This chain links TRBV10-2 with TRBJ2-7; 12 nucleotides line up with TRBD1. This CDR3 comprises 15 residues. Unmatched junction bases numbered 7, after V lost 7 bases and J lost 3 bases. Germline CDR1 is WSHSY and CDR2 is SAAADI. For the CDR3, the DNA is TGCGCCAGCAATCCGGGACAGGGGGCTCACTACGAGCAGTACTTC. It codes for CASNPGQGAHYEQYF.

This chain joins TRBV2 and TRBJ2-5, with 8 nucleotides matching TRBD2. The trim removed 5 bases at V and 2 bases at J, leaving 7 bases unmatched. Germline values: CDR1 SNHLY, CDR2 FYNNEI. CDR3 length: 15 residues. CDR3 in DNA: TGTGCCAGCAGTTTGGCGGGAGGCTCACAAGAGACCCAGTACTTC. Its protein is CASSLAGGSQETQYF.

Only one count was recorded for this clone. V and J are TRBV28 and TRBJ1-4; 7 nucleotides align to TRBD1. There are 16 residues in the CDR3. The V gene's germline CDR1 is MDHEN and CDR2 SYDVKM. Trimming cost V 6 bases and J 8 bases; bases outside gene matches: 15. The CDR3 reads CASRQTGWQGGEKLFF. The CDR3 DNA follows: TGTGCCAGCAGACAGACCGGGTGGCAGGGGGGCGAAAAACTGTTTTTT.

This clone was picked up a small number of times. The chain carries TRBV5-4 and TRBJ2-1; possible D gene TRBD2, 6 bases. The CDR3 has 14 residues. V lost 2 bases and J lost 7, with 13 bases in between. Germline CDR1 and CDR2: SGHNT and YYREEE (reference sequence). The CDR3 DNA follows: TGTGCCAGCAGCTTTGGCTGGGGGAGGAATGAGCAGTTCTTC. Amino acid sequence: CASSFGWGRNEQFF.

The chain carries TRBV5-1 and TRBJ2-7, with 12 nucleotides matching TRBD2. Germline lookup yields CDR1 SGHRS and CDR2 YFSETQ. Trimming removed 4 bases from V and 5 bases from J; junction bases left unmatched: 4. The CDR3 spans 14 residues. CDR3 sequence: CASSVLAGGDEQYF. The CDR3 nucleotides read TGCGCCAGCAGCGTCCTAGCGGGAGGGGACGAGCAGTACTTC.

This clone appeared once. V is TRBV19 and J is TRBJ2-5, with 8 positions matching TRBD1. Unmatched junction bases numbered 8, after V lost 5 bases and J lost 3 bases. Germline V gene lookup returns CDR1 LNHDA and CDR2 SQIVND (reference sequence). The CDR3 spans 15 residues. Here the CDR3 DNA reads TGTGCCAGTAGTCCTAGGACAGGGCAGAAAGAGACCCAGTACTTC. Residues: CASSPRTGQKETQYF. Full variable domain (outside the CDR3, taken from reference TRBV19 and TRBJ2-5): DGGITQSPKYLFRKEGQNVTLSCEQNLNHDAMYWYRQDPGQGLRLIYYSQIVNDFQKGDIAEGYSVSREKKESFPLTVTSAQKNPTAFYLCASSPRTGQKETQYFGPGTRLLVL.

The J gene is TRBJ1-5, the V gene TRBV2; D uncertain. The CDR3 extends over 15 amino acids. V lost 4 bases to trimming and J lost 2 bases, with 12 bases between them. CDR1 is SNHLY and CDR2 is FYNNEI in the germline V gene. The CDR3 DNA sequence: TGTGCCAGCAGTGTAGAGGGTATTGGCAATCAGCCCCAGCATTTT. It specifies CASSVEGIGNQPQHF.

The V and J genes are TRBV28 and TRBJ2-1, with TRBD2 matching 10 bases. V shed 10 bases, J shed 0 bases, and the junction held 9 bases outside the gene matches. Germline V gives CDR1 MDHEN, CDR2 SYDVKM. This CDR3 comprises 16 residues. The CDR3 spells CATRWVAGGSYNEQFF. CDR3 coding DNA: TGTGCCACCCGGTGGGTAGCGGGAGGCTCCTACAATGAGCAGTTCTTC.

V is TRBV14 and J is TRBJ2-3; 9 bases are shared with TRBD1. The germline V gene encodes CDR1 SGHDN and CDR2 FVKESK. The CDR3 contains 15 residues. The V and J ends lost 4 bases and 4 bases, in that order; junction bases with no gene match: 6. This CDR3 reads CASSRWTGAPDTQYF. CDR3 DNA: TGTGCCAGCAGCCGGTGGACAGGGGCCCCAGATACGCAGTATTTT.

The chain couples TRBV19 to TRBJ2-1; 7 bases fit TRBD1. The CDR3 spans 15 residues. CDR1 is LNHDA and CDR2 is SQIVND in the germline V gene (reference sequence). Trimming at V came to 6 bases and at J to 0 bases, leaving 5 bases not matched to a gene. The CDR3 DNA reads as TGTGCCAGTAGACCGGACAGGAGCTCCTACAATGAGCAGTTCTTC. Amino acid sequence: CASRPDRSSYNEQFF.

The rearrangement uses TRBV7-3 and TRBJ2-7; no firm D call. The CDR3 covers 13 residues. Trimming shortened V by 6 bases and J by 1 base, and 10 bases separated the two germline ends. Germline V gene data show CDR1 as SGHTA and CDR2 as FQGTGA. CDR3 sequence: CASRKQMSYEQYF. The DNA for the CDR3 is TGTGCCAGCAGAAAACAGATGTCCTACGAGCAGTACTTC.